This T cell receptor beta chain was sequenced during a study of vaccination and CD4 T cells after COVID-19. Study at large: The cells in question were stimulated using overlapping spike peptides derived from SARS-CoV-2, HCoV-NL63, HCoV-OC43 and HCoV-229E.

Cultured CD4+ T cell DNA underwent sequencing with the Oncomine TCR Beta short-read assay. TCRdb reprocessed the PCR reads via MiXCR and lists one record per CDR3 protein. The repertoire holds approximately 15,000 distinct CDR3 sequences, with around 30% as singletons. Treatment noted: approximately 11-day PBMC culture with coronavirus spike peptide pools or control peptides (ViraFEST assay). Expansion of antigen-specific T cells with peptide pools by ViraFEST preceded sequencing of TCRs. For this clonotype: Antigen: not known.

CDR3 size: 16 residues. Trimming shortened V by 2 bases and J by 6 bases, and 17 bases separated the two germline ends. Germline CDR1 and CDR2: SEHNR and FQNEAQ (reference sequence). Material: cultured CD4+ T cells from blood. The TCR was taken from a human donor with COVID-19. The V gene is TRBV7-9, the J gene TRBJ2-1, with D hard to call. The CDR3 coding sequence is TGTGCCAGCAGCTTACTCAGACCTTACCCGGGCAATGAGCAGTTCTTC. Translation gives CASSLLRPYPGNEQFF.